This T cell receptor (beta chain) was observed in a study of blood T cells in healthy people across ages. Remarks on this clonotype: The target antigen is unknown.

The CDR3 spans 15 residues. Looked up from germline, CDR1 is LNHDA and CDR2 is SQIVND (reference sequence). Trimming removed 4 bases from V and 5 bases from J; junction bases left unmatched: 9. With a J-beta primer mix and a sample-barcoded 5' primer, a second PCR ran about 6 to 11 cycles. TCRdb used MiXCR to reprocess the 5' RACE reads, holding one entry per CDR3 protein. The data show 1.5 million to 2 million distinct CDR3 sequences, roughly a third seen once. General study findings and limits: While age rose, TCR beta diversity per million T cells dropped in a roughly linear way. Compared with aged donors, long-lived donors showed fewer expanded clones, suggesting selection. The CMV status of each donor remained undetermined, and this could have confounded shifts in expanded clonotypes.

This receptor was identified in a woman aged 25 to 39 in good health. Sequencing used blood. The chain uses TRBV19 and TRBJ1-1; 8 bases fit TRBD1. The DNA of the CDR3 is TGTGCCAGTAGTAGGACAGGGTCAAGAGCAACTGAAGCTTTCTTT. Translation: CASSRTGSRATEAFF.